The rows below give T cell receptor beta chains drawn from one sample of a study of vaccination and CD4 T cells after COVID-19. Their recognized antigens are unknown. TCRdb recomputed calls from the PCR reads with MiXCR, one row per CDR3 protein. In the table there are more than 8,500 distinct CDR3 sequences, 30% to 40% of which are singletons. The sample taken for sequencing was CD4+ T cells from blood, cultured in vitro. All receptors derive from a human donor in good health. CDR3s include the opening cysteine and the closing phenylalanine or tryptophan. The D gene is left open where the match is weak. Clone size is stated in some rows and not others, as once, few, many or a class when expanded.

v_call	clone_size	j_call	d_call	cdr3_aa	cdr3_nt
TRBV7-3	-	TRBJ1-5	-	CASSAQAGDNQPQHF	TGTGCCAGCAGCGCCCAGGCAGGGGATAATCAGCCCCAGCATTTT
TRBV20-1	few	TRBJ2-7	TRBD2	CSASRLAGGVGEQYF	TGCAGTGCTAGCCGGCTAGCGGGTGGTGTTGGGGAGCAGTACTTC
TRBV5-1	once	TRBJ2-3	-	CASSLSPTDTQYF	TGCGCCAGCAGCCTCTCCCCCACAGATACGCAGTATTTT
TRBV20-1	-	TRBJ2-7	-	CSASQAGYEQYF	TGCAGTGCCTCACAAGCAGGGTACGAGCAGTACTTC
TRBV6-5	few	TRBJ2-3	-	CASSYGGGQTDTQYF	TGTGCCAGCAGTTACGGGGGGGGGCAGACAGATACGCAGTATTTT
TRBV7-6	-	TRBJ1-3	-	CASSNGVSGNTIYF	TGTGCCAGCAGCAACGGGGTTTCTGGAAACACCATATATTTT
TRBV19	few	TRBJ1-2	TRBD1	CASSKGQGHGYTF	TGTGCCAGTAGTAAAGGACAGGGCCATGGCTACACCTTC
TRBV10-3	few	TRBJ2-5	TRBD1	CAISEGTGTGGETQYF	TGTGCCATCAGTGAGGGAACCGGGACAGGGGGAGAGACCCAGTACTTC
TRBV5-8	-	TRBJ2-3	-	CASSLAVQTVDTQYF	TGTGCCAGCAGCTTGGCGGTGCAGACGGTAGATACGCAGTATTTT
TRBV30	-	TRBJ1-5	-	CAWSVDSYSNQPQHF	TGTGCCTGGAGTGTAGACAGCTATAGCAATCAGCCCCAGCATTTT
TRBV20-1	-	TRBJ2-3	TRBD2	CSAMTSGILDTQYF	TGCAGTGCTATGACTAGCGGAATTCTAGATACGCAGTATTTT
TRBV7-2	-	TRBJ2-1	TRBD2	CASSSLAGEQFF	TGTGCCAGCAGCTCCTTAGCGGGAGAGCAGTTCTTC
TRBV20-1	-	TRBJ2-2	-	CSARDVTSDTGELFF	TGCAGTGCTAGAGATGTGACCTCGGACACCGGGGAGCTGTTTTTT
TRBV27	few	TRBJ1-6	-	CASSLRSNENSPLHF	TGTGCCAGCAGTTTAAGGTCCAACGAGAATTCACCCCTCCACTTT
TRBV6-1	once	TRBJ2-3	-	CTSSPLDTQYF	TGTACCAGCAGTCCCCTGGATACGCAGTATTTT
TRBV7-9	few	TRBJ2-1	-	CASSFLTGRTYNEQFF	TGTGCCAGCAGCTTTTTAACAGGGAGAACCTACAATGAGCAGTTCTTC
TRBV7-9	-	TRBJ1-6	-	CASPMGPGVNSPLHF	TGTGCCAGCCCCATGGGACCGGGGGTCAATTCACCCCTCCACTTT
TRBV20-1	-	TRBJ1-1	TRBD1	CSALRTGGNTEAFF	TGCAGTGCTCTCCGGACAGGGGGGAACACTGAAGCTTTCTTT
TRBV2	once	TRBJ2-7	TRBD2	CASSVLAGGFNEQYF	TGTGCCAGCAGTGTTCTAGCGGGAGGTTTCAACGAGCAGTACTTC
TRBV27	few	TRBJ1-5	-	CASSLSWDTDQPQHF	TGTGCCAGCAGTTTATCGTGGGACACCGATCAGCCCCAGCATTTT
TRBV20-1	-	TRBJ2-1	TRBD2	CSARDSGGRGHEQFF	TGCAGTGCTAGAGATTCTGGCGGGAGGGGCCATGAGCAGTTCTTC
TRBV6-1	-	TRBJ2-1	TRBD2	CASSQLAVGYNEQFF	TGTGCCAGCAGCCAACTAGCGGTGGGATACAATGAGCAGTTCTTC